The 13 T cell receptor beta chains given below trace back to one sample, sequenced in a study of blood T cell repertoires in COVID-19. Sequencing was performed with immunoSEQ multiplex PCR; in TCRdb, only in-frame clones are kept and a portion is missing. The table includes more than 95,000 clones, 91% detected once. Sequencing input: peripheral blood. The origin of the receptors is a human donor in a cohort sampled during active COVID-19.

The chain has TRBV5-4 and TRBJ2-4; a weak D match, TRBD1 (5 bases). Germline-derived CDR1 and CDR2 are SGHNT and YYREEE (reference sequence). This CDR3 is 14 amino acids long. Trimming shortened V by 2 bases and J by 4 bases, and 10 bases separated the two germline ends. The CDR3 DNA is TGTGCCAGCAGCTTCGGCCCAGGGAAAAACATTCAGTACTTC. The encoded protein is CASSFGPGKNIQYF.

This clone appeared once. The V call is TRBV7-9, the J call TRBJ2-5; D not certain. Trimming shortened V by 7 bases and J by 5 bases, and 14 bases separated the two germline ends. The CDR3 runs to 13 residues. The V gene's germline CDR1 is SEHNR and CDR2 FQNEAQ (reference sequence). CDR3 region: CASNKPPEETQYF. The CDR3 DNA is TGTGCCAGCAACAAGCCGCCCGAGGAGACCCAGTACTTC.

The chain carries TRBV18 and TRBJ1-1; D may be TRBD1 (5 bases). V was clipped by 8 bases and J by 4 bases, with 14 bases between them. This CDR3 comprises 13 residues. From germline, CDR1 is KGHSH and CDR2 LQKENI. In DNA, the CDR3 is TGTGCCAGCCGTACCAGGGTGATCACTGAAGCTTTCTTT. Its protein is CASRTRVITEAFF.

The V call is TRBV12-5, the J call TRBJ2-5; 12 bases line up with TRBD2. The CDR3 is 16 amino acids. In germline, CDR1 is LGHNT, CDR2 FRNRAP. Trimming took 7 bases from V and 5 from J; bases not matched to a gene: 11. DNA for the CDR3: TGTGCTAGTGTGATAGTAGGACTAGCGGGAACGGAGACCCAGTACTTC. This gives the protein CASVIVGLAGTETQYF.

The rearrangement links TRBV7-9 to TRBJ2-7, with D perhaps matching TRBD1 (5 bases). The V end lost 5 bases, the J end lost 5 bases, and 16 bases lay between the germline ends. Per the germline V gene, CDR1 is SEHNR and CDR2 is FQNEAQ (reference sequence). CDR3 length: 14 amino acids. CDR3 sequence reads: CASSIGRGWDEQYF. The CDR3 DNA follows: TGTGCCAGCAGCATTGGTAGGGGATGGGACGAGCAGTACTTC.

With regard to this clone: This specimen includes other DNA sequences encoding the same CDR3. This chain links TRBV7-2 with TRBJ1-6, with D possibly being TRBD1 (5 bases). Germline V gives CDR1 SGHTA, CDR2 FQGNSA. Trimming took off 5 bases at V and 4 bases at J, with 21 bases between the two ends. The CDR3 is 18 residues long. The CDR3 nucleotides are TGTGCCAGCAGCCTTATCAGTCAGGGTTTCTCTTATAATTCACCCCTCCACTTT. Its translation: CASSLISQGFSYNSPLHF.

V usage is TRBV7-3 and J usage is TRBJ2-5; a weak D match, TRBD2 (6 bases). The CDR3 runs 12 residues. With 4 bases removed from V and 7 bases from J, the gap between germline ends came to 10 bases. Per the germline V gene, CDR1 is SGHTA and CDR2 is FQGTGA. The CDR3: CASSSGGGTQYF. The CDR3 DNA sequence: TGTGCCAGCAGCTCCGGGGGAGGGACCCAGTACTTC.

The chain recombines TRBV13 with TRBJ2-1; 7 bases are a match to TRBD2. The V gene's germline CDR1 is PRHDT and CDR2 FYEKMQ (reference sequence). The CDR3 contains 13 residues. The junction had 3 bases not matched to a gene; V was cut back by 5 bases and J by 5 bases. CDR3 amino acids: CASSGAGDNEQFF. The CDR3 DNA sequence: TGTGCCAGCAGCGGGGCGGGGGACAATGAGCAGTTCTTC.

V is TRBV9 and J is TRBJ2-1; 8 positions match TRBD2. The CDR3 covers 13 residues. CDR1 and CDR2 (germline): SGDLS, YYNGEE. The junction had 2 bases not matched to a gene; V was cut back by 3 bases and J by 6 bases. CDR3 coding DNA: TGTGCCAGCAGCGCCGGGGGGGGCAATGAGCAGTTCTTC. Its translation: CASSAGGGNEQFF.

This clone was counted once. The J gene is TRBJ2-7, the V gene TRBV11-2; the D gene is possibly TRBD2 (6 bases). CDR3 length equals 14 residues. Germline V CDR1 and CDR2: SGHAT, FQNNGV. The V and J ends lost 8 bases and 4 bases respectively, with 18 bases between them. In DNA, the CDR3 is TGTGCCAGCCGGACCGGGCAGGGAGGATACGAGCAGTACTTC. Translated: CASRTGQGGYEQYF.

The chain's CDR3 is CASRRPNTEAFF. DNA of the CDR3: TGTGCCAGCAGGCGGCCGAACACTGAAGCTTTCTTT. The chain combines TRBV11-2 with TRBJ1-1; D gene unclear. The CDR3 consists of 12 residues. Germline values: CDR1 SGHAT, CDR2 FQNNGV. Trimming pared 6 bases from V and 1 base from J, leaving 6 bases between.

This chain links TRBV6-6 with TRBJ1-1, with TRBD1 matching 7 bases. There are 14 residues in the CDR3. Germline V gene sequence: CDR1 MNHNY, CDR2 SVGAGI (reference sequence). V lost 0 bases to trimming and J lost 5 bases; unmatched junction nucleotides: 3. CDR3 sequence: CASSYSTGLTEAFF. CDR3 DNA: TGTGCCAGCAGTTACTCGACAGGGTTAACTGAAGCTTTCTTT.

The genes are TRBV27 and TRBJ2-1; TRBD2 matches 11 bases. The germline gives CDR1 MNHEY, CDR2 SMNVEV (reference sequence). J lost 7 bases, V lost 6 bases, and 5 bases had no gene match. The CDR3 extends over 14 amino acids. For the CDR3, the DNA is TGTGCCAGCAGCTCACTAGCGGGAGTGAATGAGCAGTTCTTC. Amino acid sequence: CASSSLAGVNEQFF.